This T cell receptor beta chain was observed in a study of blood T cell repertoires in COVID-19 (dated by TCRdb to the early 2020s). At the level of the whole study: Samples from collaborators originated in the United States, Italy and Spain and spanned both the acute and convalescent phases of COVID-19. The material from the prospective study consisted of cDNA or gDNA derived from T cells, B-cell-depleted T cells, or PBMCs. Where available, HLA class I and class II types were taken from metadata supplied by the sample provider and were not determined by assay-based typing. Subjects who had been exposed to COVID-19, were actively infected with it, or had recovered from it provided the deeply sampled blood TCRbeta repertoires that made up the dataset. The repertoires were released in a freely available public database meant as a resource for research on the immune response to SARS-CoV-2. A de-identified subject ID, COVID-19 status, age in years and sex were almost always included in the sample metadata. The samples were drawn from two sources: the first 160 participants of the ongoing ImmuneRACE study, and 1,254 subjects contributed by 6 global collaborators.

Collaborating institutions collected whole blood in K2EDTA tubes following their own protocols. For TCRbeta analysis, collaborators shipped samples as frozen whole blood, isolated PBMCs, or DNA extracted from either of those sample types. The CDR3 measures 12 amino acids from cysteine to phenylalanine. Here the CDR3 DNA is all that survives: 36 bases in frame from base 1. At the junction V is shortened by 8 bases and J by 8 bases, with 15 bases in between. As encoded in the germline V gene, CDR1 is SGHVS while CDR2 is FQNEAQ. In regard to this clone: Its cognate antigen has yet to be identified. Base qualities are not at hand, and no much larger clone is one base apart.

Beyond this particular receptor, the publication reports: How much clinical and demographic metadata was included differed by source and by participant, and the metadata was provided uncurated.

TCRbeta CDR3 regions were amplified from genomic DNA using the immunoSEQ Assay, a bias-controlled multiplex PCR. As for how the authors treated the data: The number of nucleated cells in each sample was estimated from the amplification of reference gene primers within the assay. Sequence reads were collapsed and filtered to measure the absolute abundance of every unique TCRbeta CDR3 rearrangement. For each sample, productive Simpson clonality was calculated by taking the square root of Simpson's diversity index across productive rearrangements. Sourced from immuneACCESS, this table was stored by TCRdb with only in-frame sequences that have V and J called. A share of the clones is absent; for the studies checked, an unresolved V gene accounts for under half, and the remainder has no known explanation. For V, J and clone size, that table is used; D and trimming come from the DNA. The sample table shows 80,000 to 130,000 clones, and 70% to 90% are seen once. About 6.5% of the sample goes to the ten largest clones.

The chain couples TRBV7-8 to TRBJ1-1; no confident D gene assignment can be made. The TCR originated in a woman aged 55-69 years with acute or convalescent COVID-19. Specimen: peripheral blood. CDR3 sequence: CASLSEGLEAFF. The DNA is as follows: TGTGCCAGCTTGAGTGAGGGCCTAGAAGCTTTCTTT.